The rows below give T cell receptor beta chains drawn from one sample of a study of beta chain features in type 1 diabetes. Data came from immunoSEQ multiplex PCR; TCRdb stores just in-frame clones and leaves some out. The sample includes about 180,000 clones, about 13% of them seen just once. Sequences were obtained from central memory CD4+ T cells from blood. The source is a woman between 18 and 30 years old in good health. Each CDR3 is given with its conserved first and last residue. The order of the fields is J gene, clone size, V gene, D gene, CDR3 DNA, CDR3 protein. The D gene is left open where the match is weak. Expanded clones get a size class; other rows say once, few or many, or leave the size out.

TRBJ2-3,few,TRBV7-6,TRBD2,TGTGCCAGCAGCTGGGCTAGGACTAGCGGGAGTCCCACGCAGTATTTT,CASSWARTSGSPTQYF
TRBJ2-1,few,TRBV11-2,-,TGTGCCAGCAGTTCCCTCCGGGGAGGGCAGTTCTTC,CASSSLRGGQFF
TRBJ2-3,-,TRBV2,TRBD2,TGTGCCGTCGACAGTCTCGGACTAGTCGGACCCACAGATACGCAGTATTTT,CAVDSLGLVGPTDTQYF
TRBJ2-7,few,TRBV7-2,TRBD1,TGTGCCAGCAGCTTATCTGGGACAGGGGGCAAGCAGTACTTC,CASSLSGTGGKQYF
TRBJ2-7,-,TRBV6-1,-,TGTGCCAGCATTAGACAGGTTGGCGAGCAGTACTTC,CASIRQVGEQYF
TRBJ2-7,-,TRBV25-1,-,TGTGCCAGCAGTCGGGCCTACGAGCAGTACTTC,CASSRAYEQYF
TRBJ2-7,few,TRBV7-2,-,TGTGCCAGCAGCTTAACGGCGGGAAGACGGTACGAGCAGTACTTC,CASSLTAGRRYEQYF
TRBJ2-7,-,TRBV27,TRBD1,TGTGCCAGCAAGGAGGGACAGGGGAACTACGAGCAGTACTTC,CASKEGQGNYEQYF
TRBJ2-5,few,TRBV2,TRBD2,TGTGCCAGCAGCCTGCCGGGGGAGGGAGGGGAGACCCAGTACTTC,CASSLPGEGGETQYF
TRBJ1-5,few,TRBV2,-,TGTGCCAGCAGTGAAGGCTGGGCTAGCAATCAGCCCCAGCATTTT,CASSEGWASNQPQHF
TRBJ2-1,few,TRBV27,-,TGTGCCAGCCACGAGAGGGGGAGTATCTACAATGAGCAGTTCTTC,CASHERGSIYNEQFF